These 14 T cell receptor beta chains originate from one sample sequenced in a study of CD4+ T cells in melanoma. Only in-frame clones appear in the TCRdb table, and some are missing; sequencing was by immunoSEQ multiplex PCR. Altogether about 140,000 clones are present, 80% to 95% being singletons, with the ten largest covering roughly 1.4%. The receptors come from a human donor with melanoma.

The table lists this clone with a count of one. CDR3 residues: CATSRDMGGVVKNIQYF. For the CDR3, the DNA is TGTGCCACCAGCAGAGATATGGGGGGGGTGGTCAAAAACATTCAGTACTTC. This chain connects TRBV15 to TRBJ2-4; 7 positions match TRBD2. Unmatched junction bases numbered 8, after V lost 0 bases and J lost 3 bases. Per the germline V gene, CDR1 is LNHNV and CDR2 is YYDKDF (reference sequence). The CDR3 has 17 amino acids.

The chain combines TRBV5-1 with TRBJ1-1; 7 bases align to TRBD1. The V gene's germline CDR1 is SGHRS and CDR2 YFSETQ. V lost 4 bases, J lost 4 bases, and 10 bases stayed unmatched. This CDR3 has 15 residues. This chain's CDR3 is CASSPGWQGGTEAFF. The CDR3 region has the DNA TGCGCCAGCAGCCCGGGCTGGCAGGGGGGCACTGAAGCTTTCTTT. Filled out from reference TRBV5-1 and TRBJ1-1, the complete variable domain reads KAGVTQTPRYLIKTRGQQVTLSCSPISGHRSVSWYQQTPGQGLQFLFEYFSETQRNKGNFPGRFSGRQFSNSRSEMNVSTLELGDSALYLCASSPGWQGGTEAFFGQGTRLTVV.

This chain uses TRBV20-1 with TRBJ2-5, with D unresolved. CDR1 is DFQATT, CDR2 SNEGSKA, per germline (reference sequence). Trimming took 2 bases from V and 4 from J, leaving 5 bases between them. The CDR3 contains 11 residues. CDR3 coding DNA: TGCAGTGCTAGATCTGTAGAGACCCAGTACTTC. Its translation: CSARSVETQYF.

This chain joins TRBV4-1 and TRBJ2-7; D ambiguous. The CDR3 runs to 16 residues. Per the germline V gene, CDR1 is MGHRA and CDR2 is YSYEKL. Deletions cut 4 bases from V and 2 bases from J, with 18 bases between. The chain's CDR3 is CASSRQFLQNPYEQYF. The DNA of the CDR3 is TGCGCCAGCAGCCGTCAGTTTCTTCAGAACCCCTACGAGCAGTACTTC.

This chain connects TRBV18 to TRBJ1-2; D call uncertain. The CDR3 length is 13 residues. Per germline, CDR1 KGHSH and CDR2 LQKENI. The germline V and J ends were trimmed by 1 base and 2 bases, with 5 bases remaining between them. In DNA, the CDR3 is TGTGCCAGCTCACCACGATTGAACTATGGCTACACCTTC. It specifies CASSPRLNYGYTF.

The gene calls are TRBV13 and TRBJ2-7; D might be TRBD1 (7 bases). V dropped 4 bases and J dropped 2 bases, with 15 bases sitting between them. The germline CDR1 and CDR2 sequences are PRHDT and FYEKMQ (reference sequence). The CDR3 is 15 amino acids. The CDR3 protein is CASSSRRRGPYEQYF. For the CDR3, the DNA is TGTGCCAGCAGCTCGCGGCGGAGGGGGCCCTACGAGCAGTACTTC.

The chain recombines TRBV12-5 with TRBJ1-6; a weak D match, TRBD1 (6 bases). V lost 5 bases and J lost 8, with 13 bases in between. The CDR3 has 14 amino acids. CDR1 LGHNT and CDR2 FRNRAP come from the germline V gene. This CDR3 is CASGQQGLDSPLHF. DNA of the CDR3: TGTGCTAGTGGTCAACAGGGATTGGATTCACCCCTCCACTTT.

The chain is built from TRBV28 and TRBJ2-7; possibly TRBD1 or TRBD2 for D (7 bases each). The CDR3 is 12 amino acids. Trimming removed 8 bases at V and 4 bases at J, with 12 bases between. Germline CDR1 MDHEN, CDR2 SYDVKM. The CDR3 reads CASSRGGYEQYF. In nucleotides, the CDR3 is TGTGCCAGCTCCAGGGGGGGTTACGAGCAGTACTTC.

V usage is TRBV6-5 and J usage is TRBJ2-3; weak D call: TRBD2 (5 bases). Deletions cut 6 bases from V and 0 bases from J, with 13 bases between. Germline lookup yields CDR1 MNHEY and CDR2 SVGAGI. This CDR3 is 15 amino acids long. The CDR3 nucleotides are TGTGCCAGCAGGTGGACTTCTCTGAGCACAGATACGCAGTATTTT. Protein product: CASRWTSLSTDTQYF.

The chain carries TRBV2 and TRBJ2-1; D perhaps matches TRBD1 (7 bases). In germline, CDR1 is SNHLY, CDR2 FYNNEI. The CDR3 totals 13 residues. Trimming removed 7 bases at V and 8 bases at J, with 15 bases between. DNA for the CDR3: TGTGCCAGCAATAGGAGGGGGCAGGATGAGCAGTTCTTC. Translating it yields CASNRRGQDEQFF.

V and J are TRBV11-3 and TRBJ1-1; D unresolved. There are 13 residues in the CDR3. Germline lookup yields CDR1 SGHNT and CDR2 YENEEA. V was trimmed by 1 base and J by 1 base, leaving 4 bases between them. CDR3 loop: CASSLGRNTEAFF. Written as DNA, the CDR3 is TGTGCCAGCAGCTTAGGGAGGAACACTGAAGCTTTCTTT.

The chain links TRBV5-1 to TRBJ1-2, with no clear D. This CDR3 comprises 13 residues. Trimming took 4 bases from V and 2 from J, leaving 9 bases between them. Germline CDR1 reads SGHRS; CDR2 reads YFSETQ. The CDR3, as DNA: TGCGCCAGCAGCCCCATGCCAAACTATGGCTACACCTTC. Translating it yields CASSPMPNYGYTF.

The genes are TRBV4-1 and TRBJ2-7; TRBD1 agrees at 7 bases. Germline CDR1 MGHRA, CDR2 YSYEKL. This CDR3 has 15 amino acids. Unmatched junction bases numbered 6, after V lost 3 bases and J lost 1 base. CDR3 nucleotides: TGCGCCAGCAGCCAGAGACAGGGAATGTCCTACGAGCAGTACTTC. This sequence encodes CASSQRQGMSYEQYF.

The chain uses TRBV18 and TRBJ2-1, with 9 bases aligning to TRBD2. CDR3 length: 16 amino acids. V dropped 0 bases and J dropped 7; count of bases not matched to a gene: 7. The germline V gene encodes CDR1 KGHSH and CDR2 LQKENI. This chain's CDR3 is CASSPPLAGIRNEQFF. CDR3 coding DNA: TGTGCCAGCTCACCACCGCTAGCGGGGATAAGGAATGAGCAGTTCTTC.